This note documents a single TCR beta chain sequence. This specimen comes from a study of blood T cell repertoires in COVID-19. Overall study: In each case, the material was cDNA or gDNA derived from T cells, B-cell-depleted T cells, or PBMCs.

CDR3 size: 14 residues. The germline V gene encodes CDR1 SNHLY and CDR2 FYNNEI. V trimming: 5 bases; J trimming: 3 bases; junction bases outside the gene matches: 3. Authors' data handling: Nucleated cell counts were estimated from reference gene primer amplification. The repertoire was sequenced with immunoSEQ multiplex PCR; TCRdb's copy has only in-frame clones and lacks some. The D gene and trimming were derived from the DNA, and the V and J assignments and clone size from that table. The profile covers about 120,000 clones, with more than 75% appearing a single time and 25% to 35% taken by the ten largest.

Sequenced material: peripheral blood. V usage is TRBV2 and J usage is TRBJ2-3, with 9 bases aligning to TRBD2. The TCR originated in a woman in her 70s with acute or convalescent COVID-19. DNA for the CDR3: TGTGCCAGCAGTAGGACTAGCGAGACAGATACGCAGTATTTT. It encodes CASSRTSETDTQYF.